This is a list of T cell receptor beta chains from one sample in a study of chemoradiotherapy in HPV16-positive cancers. Assay: immunoSEQ multiplex PCR; the TCRdb copy retains only in-frame clones and omits some. The table shows 1,800 or so clones, with over 75% occurring only once. This sample comprised tumor tissue, obtained from a patient who underwent chemoradiotherapy. Receptors were obtained from a human donor with HPV-associated anogenital cancer. CDR3s include the opening cysteine and the closing phenylalanine or tryptophan. The D gene is left open where the match is weak. Clone size is shown for a subset of rows, as once, few, many or a class of expanded clone.

d_call j_call clone_size v_call cdr3_aa cdr3_nt
NA TRBJ2-4 NA TRBV9 CASSVGLAGNIQYF TGTGCCAGCAGCGTAGGCCTAGCAGGGAACATTCAGTACTTC
TRBD2 TRBJ2-7 few TRBV6-1 CASSGTSASYEQYF TGTGCCAGCAGTGGGACTAGCGCCTCCTACGAGCAGTACTTC
TRBD2 TRBJ2-7 once TRBV6-9 CASRTSGVYEQYF TGTGCCAGCCGGACTAGCGGGGTCTACGAGCAGTACTTC
NA TRBJ1-4 few TRBV27 CASSWTVQTTNEKLFF TGTGCCAGCAGCTGGACAGTACAAACAACTAATGAAAAACTGTTTTTT
NA TRBJ2-7 NA TRBV5-5 CASSLAPRPGRASYEQYF TGTGCCAGCAGCTTGGCCCCTCGGCCCGGACGAGCCTCCTACGAGCAGTACTTC
TRBD1 TRBJ2-4 NA TRBV5-1 CASSLARDRESGNIQYF TGCGCCAGCAGCTTGGCCAGGGACAGGGAGTCAGGAAACATTCAGTACTTC
TRBD1 TRBJ1-1 NA TRBV14 CASSQDRLNTEAFF TGTGCCAGCAGCCAGGACAGGTTGAACACTGAAGCTTTCTTT
NA TRBJ2-7 NA TRBV2 CASSDGSYEQYF TGTGCCAGCAGTGATGGGTCCTACGAGCAGTACTTC
NA TRBJ1-3 NA TRBV6-1 CASSEAPARTTAGNTIYF TGTGCCAGCAGTGAAGCCCCTGCCAGGACAACGGCTGGAAACACCATATATTTT
NA TRBJ2-3 NA TRBV28 CASSLPDTQYF TGTGCCAGCAGTTTACCAGATACGCAGTATTTT
NA TRBJ2-1 NA TRBV2 CARGPGPYSEQFF TGTGCCAGGGGCCCCGGGCCTTATAGTGAGCAGTTCTTC
NA TRBJ2-1 NA TRBV9 CASSARDLTYNEQFF TGTGCCAGCAGCGCCAGGGATTTAACCTACAATGAGCAGTTCTTC
TRBD2 TRBJ2-1 NA TRBV11-1 CASSLGTGGEQFF TGTGCCAGCAGCCTCGGGACGGGAGGTGAGCAGTTCTTC
NA TRBJ1-1 few TRBV6-1 CASSDGGKAFF TGTGCCAGCAGTGATGGGGGTAAAGCTTTCTTT
NA TRBJ2-7 NA TRBV7-8 CASSLPGAYEQYF TGTGCCAGCAGCTTACCGGGCGCCTACGAGCAGTACTTC
NA TRBJ1-4 NA TRBV7-9 CASSLGPIRDEKLFF TGTGCCAGCAGCTTAGGACCCATTCGCGATGAAAAACTGTTTTTT
NA TRBJ1-1 NA TRBV28 CASSPDRAWNTEAFF TGTGCCAGCAGTCCCGACCGGGCCTGGAACACTGAAGCTTTCTTT
NA TRBJ1-1 few TRBV29-1 CSARPPDTEAFF TGCAGCGCCCGACCCCCGGACACTGAAGCTTTCTTT
NA TRBJ1-2 few TRBV19 CASSIQGYGYTF TGTGCCAGTAGTATACAAGGGTATGGCTACACCTTC
NA TRBJ1-5 NA TRBV5-1 CASSLGGDSNQPQHF TGCGCCAGCAGCTTGGGGGGGGATAGCAATCAGCCCCAGCATTTT
TRBD1 TRBJ1-2 NA TRBV7-2 CASSPRTGLIGYGYTF TGTGCCAGCAGCCCAAGGACAGGGCTAATCGGATATGGCTACACCTTC
TRBD2 TRBJ2-7 hyperexpanded TRBV6-5 CATRTSGVYEQYF TGTGCCACACGGACTAGCGGGGTCTACGAGCAGTACTTC
TRBD2 TRBJ2-3 NA TRBV7-3 CASSTQAGGGNTQYF TGTGCCAGCAGCACTCAAGCGGGAGGCGGAAATACGCAGTATTTT
NA TRBJ1-1 NA TRBV14 CASSRERVSGAFF TGTGCCAGCAGCCGAGAGAGGGTAAGCGGGGCTTTCTTT
NA TRBJ1-5 NA TRBV5-8 CASSLGWGSGGAIQPQHF TGTGCCAGCAGCCTGGGTTGGGGTAGCGGGGGGGCAATTCAGCCCCAGCATTTT
NA TRBJ1-2 once TRBV11-3 CASSNTGSGYTF TGTGCCAGCAGCAATACAGGGTCCGGCTACACCTTC
NA TRBJ1-1 NA TRBV10-2 CASSETRMNTEAFF TGCGCCAGCAGTGAGACGAGAATGAACACTGAAGCTTTCTTT
TRBD1 TRBJ2-7 NA TRBV2 CASTAGGSYEQYF TGTGCCAGCACAGCAGGGGGTTCCTACGAGCAGTACTTC
TRBD1 TRBJ1-6 few TRBV28 CASSLGDRVSASPLHF TGTGCCAGCAGTTTAGGGGACAGGGTGTCAGCTTCACCCCTCCACTTT
NA TRBJ2-7 NA TRBV28 CASSLGRHYEQYF TGTGCCAGCAGTTTAGGTAGACACTACGAGCAGTACTTC
TRBD1 TRBJ1-1 NA TRBV18 CASSPPDRVSTEAFF TGTGCCAGCTCACCTCCCGACAGGGTGAGCACTGAAGCTTTCTTT